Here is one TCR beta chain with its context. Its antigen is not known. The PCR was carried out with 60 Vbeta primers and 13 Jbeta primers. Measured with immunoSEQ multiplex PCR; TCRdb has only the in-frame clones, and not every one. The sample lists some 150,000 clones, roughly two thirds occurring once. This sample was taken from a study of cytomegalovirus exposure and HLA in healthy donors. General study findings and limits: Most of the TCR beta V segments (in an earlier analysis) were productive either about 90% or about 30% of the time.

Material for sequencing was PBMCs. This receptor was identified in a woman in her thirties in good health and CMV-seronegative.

In DNA form, the CDR3 reads TGTGCCAGCAGTAGGACTAGCGGGAGGGCCGGGGAGACCCAGTACTTC. Its translation: CASSRTSGRAGETQYF. The V gene is TRBV7-9, the J gene TRBJ2-5; 15 bases fit TRBD2. Per the germline V gene, CDR1 is SEHNR and CDR2 is FQNEAQ (reference sequence). V dropped 6 bases and J dropped 5; count of bases not matched to a gene: 7. This CDR3 comprises 16 residues.